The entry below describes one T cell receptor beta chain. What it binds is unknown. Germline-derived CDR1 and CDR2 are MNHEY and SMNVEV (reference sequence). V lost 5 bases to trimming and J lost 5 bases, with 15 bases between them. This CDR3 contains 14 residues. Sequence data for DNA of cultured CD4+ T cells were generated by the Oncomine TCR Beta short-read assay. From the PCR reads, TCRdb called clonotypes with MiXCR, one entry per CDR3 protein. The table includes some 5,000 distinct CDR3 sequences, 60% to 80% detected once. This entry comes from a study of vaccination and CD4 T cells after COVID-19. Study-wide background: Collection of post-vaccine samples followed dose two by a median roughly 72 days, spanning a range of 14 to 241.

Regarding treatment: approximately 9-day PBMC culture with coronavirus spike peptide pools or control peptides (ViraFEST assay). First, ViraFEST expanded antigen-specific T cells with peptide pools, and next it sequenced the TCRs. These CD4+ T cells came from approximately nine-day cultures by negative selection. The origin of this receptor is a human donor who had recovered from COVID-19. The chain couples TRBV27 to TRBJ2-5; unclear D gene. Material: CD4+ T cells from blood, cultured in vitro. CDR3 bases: TGTGCCAGCAGTCCTAAATTCCCTGAGGAGACCCAGTACTTC. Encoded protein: CASSPKFPEETQYF.